A single sample is the source of the 3 T cell receptor beta chains below, sequenced in a study of blood T cell repertoires in COVID-19. Clones were sequenced by immunoSEQ multiplex PCR, and TCRdb holds only the in-frame ones, with some missing. The table includes around 120,000 clones, approximately 84% detected once. Sequences were obtained from peripheral blood. These receptors were obtained from a man in his 70s with acute or convalescent COVID-19.

This chain links TRBV30 with TRBJ2-3; D remains ambiguous. CDR1 and CDR2 (germline): GTSNPN, SVGIG (reference sequence). CDR3 length: 12 amino acids. V lost 0 bases and J lost 4, with 5 bases in between. As DNA, the CDR3 is TGTGCCTGGAGTGTACAAGCAGATACGCAGTATTTT. Translated: CAWSVQADTQYF.

The J gene is TRBJ2-7, the V gene TRBV3-1 (or the pseudogene TRBV3-2); D may be TRBD1 (5 bases). V gave up 3 bases and J gave up 3 bases, with 12 bases separating them. CDR1 and CDR2 from the germline V gene are LGHDT and YNNKEL (reference sequence). The CDR3 length is 14 residues. The CDR3 sequence: CASSQGAGIYEQYF. In DNA, the CDR3 is TGTGCCAGCAGCCAGGGTGCAGGGATCTACGAGCAGTACTTC.

This clone was detected once. This chain uses TRBV6-5 with TRBJ1-5; weak D call: TRBD1 (5 bases). Germline V gene data show CDR1 as MNHEY and CDR2 as SVGAGI. This CDR3 has 14 residues. The germline V and J ends were trimmed by 6 bases and 0 bases, with 9 bases remaining between them. The CDR3 spells CASRGPNSNQPQHF. CDR3 nucleotide sequence: TGTGCCAGCAGGGGGCCTAATAGCAATCAGCCCCAGCATTTT.